This T cell receptor (beta chain) derives from a study of T-cell reconstitution after alpha-beta-depleted transplantation in children. V lost 10 bases and J lost 1, with 20 bases in between. Germline V gives CDR1 MDHEN, CDR2 SYDVKM. The CDR3 length is 15 residues. This clonotype was seen only a few times. Its specificity is not known. Study findings and constraints: It was newly produced T cells that mostly accounted for T-cell counts and diversity one year after transplant. Approximately two months post-transplant, alpha-beta T cells reportedly originated from several hundred expanded graft clones.

Library preparation (for TCRbeta) was performed with unique molecular identifiers. TCRdb re-called the PCR reads through MiXCR, storing one row per CDR3 protein. Among 500,000 to 750,000 distinct CDR3 sequences listed, 13% were seen once. Specimen: PBMCs, mostly from graft donor cells, collected 360 days after TCRalphabeta/CD19-depleted stem cell transplant. The rearrangement joins TRBV28 to TRBJ2-7; D is possibly TRBD2 (6 bases). This sequence originates from a male patient younger than 18 who had a stem cell transplant for acute myeloid leukemia, so the T cells may come from the graft donor. The CDR3: CATPTSSGESYEQYF. The CDR3 coding sequence is TGTGCCACCCCTACATCATCGGGGGAGTCCTACGAGCAGTACTTC.